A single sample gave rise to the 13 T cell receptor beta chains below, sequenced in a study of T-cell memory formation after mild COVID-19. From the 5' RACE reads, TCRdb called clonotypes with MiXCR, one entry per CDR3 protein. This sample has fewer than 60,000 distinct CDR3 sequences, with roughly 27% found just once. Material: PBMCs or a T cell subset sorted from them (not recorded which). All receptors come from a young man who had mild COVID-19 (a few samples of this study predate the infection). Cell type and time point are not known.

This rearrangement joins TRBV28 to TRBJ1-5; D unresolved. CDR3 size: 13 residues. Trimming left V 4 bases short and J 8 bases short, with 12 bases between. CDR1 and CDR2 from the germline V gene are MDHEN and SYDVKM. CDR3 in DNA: TGTGCCAGCAGTTCGATAAAAAGGGAGCCCCAGCATTTT. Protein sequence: CASSSIKREPQHF.

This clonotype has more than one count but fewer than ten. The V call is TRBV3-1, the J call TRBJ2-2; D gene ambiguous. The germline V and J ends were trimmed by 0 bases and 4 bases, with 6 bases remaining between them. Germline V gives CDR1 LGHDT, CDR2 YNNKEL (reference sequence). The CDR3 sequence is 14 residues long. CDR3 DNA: TGTGCCAGCAGCCAAGAGCCGGCCACCGGGGAGCTGTTTTTT. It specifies CASSQEPATGELFF.

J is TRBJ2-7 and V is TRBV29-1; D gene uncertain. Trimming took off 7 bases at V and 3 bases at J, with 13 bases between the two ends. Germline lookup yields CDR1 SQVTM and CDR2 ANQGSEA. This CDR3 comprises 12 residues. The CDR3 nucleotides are TGCAGCGGGGTTTTCGGAGTCTACGAGCAGTACTTC. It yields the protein CSGVFGVYEQYF.

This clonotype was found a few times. This CDR3 is CASSLARQTTDTQYF. For the CDR3, the DNA is TGTGCCAGCAGCTTAGCCCGACAGACCACAGATACGCAGTATTTT. This chain connects TRBV7-9 to TRBJ2-3, with a weak D call TRBD1 (5 bases). Germline CDR1 SEHNR, CDR2 FQNEAQ (reference sequence). The germline V and J ends were trimmed by 0 bases and 2 bases, with 9 bases remaining between them. CDR3 length: 15 amino acids. The whole variable domain, filled in from reference TRBV7-9 and TRBJ2-3, reads DTGVSQNPRHKITKRGQNVTFRCDPISEHNRLYWYRQTLGQGPEFLTYFQNEAQLEKSRLLSDRFSAERPKGSFSTLEIQRTEQGDSAMYLCASSLARQTTDTQYFGPGTRLTVL.

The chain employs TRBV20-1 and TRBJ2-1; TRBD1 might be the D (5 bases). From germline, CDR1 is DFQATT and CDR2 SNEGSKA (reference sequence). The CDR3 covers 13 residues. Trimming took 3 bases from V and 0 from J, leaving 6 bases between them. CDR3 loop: CSASQGSYNEQFF. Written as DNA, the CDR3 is TGCAGTGCTAGCCAGGGCTCCTACAATGAGCAGTTCTTC.

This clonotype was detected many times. CDR3 amino acids: CASSLDSPTDTQYF. In DNA, the CDR3 is TGTGCCAGCAGCCTAGACTCCCCAACAGATACGCAGTATTTT. The chain uses TRBV9 and TRBJ2-3; no definite D call. V gave up 4 bases and J gave up 3 bases, with 12 bases separating them. The CDR3 covers 14 residues. Per the germline V gene, CDR1 is SGDLS and CDR2 is YYNGEE.

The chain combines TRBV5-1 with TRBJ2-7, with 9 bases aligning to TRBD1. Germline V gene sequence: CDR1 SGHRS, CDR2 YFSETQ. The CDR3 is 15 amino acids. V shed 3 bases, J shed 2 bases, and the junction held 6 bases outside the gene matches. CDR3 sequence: CASSWGQGGTYEQYV. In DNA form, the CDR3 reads TGCGCCAGCAGCTGGGGACAGGGAGGGACCTACGAGCAGTACGTC.

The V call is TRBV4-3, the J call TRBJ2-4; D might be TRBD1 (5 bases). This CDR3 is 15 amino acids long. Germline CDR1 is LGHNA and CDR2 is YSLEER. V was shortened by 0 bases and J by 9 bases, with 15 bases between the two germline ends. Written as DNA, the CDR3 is TGCGCCAGCAGCCAAGATCAGGGCAGGGCCCCCATTCAGTACTTC. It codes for CASSQDQGRAPIQYF.

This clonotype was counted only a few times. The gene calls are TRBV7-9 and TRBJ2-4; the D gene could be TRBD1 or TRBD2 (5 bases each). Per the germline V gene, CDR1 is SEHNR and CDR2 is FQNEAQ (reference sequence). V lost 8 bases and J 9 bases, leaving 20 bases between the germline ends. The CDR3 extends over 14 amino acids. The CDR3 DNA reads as TGTGCCAGCGACACGTCTGTCGGTGGGGGCATTCAGTACTTC. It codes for CASDTSVGGGIQYF.

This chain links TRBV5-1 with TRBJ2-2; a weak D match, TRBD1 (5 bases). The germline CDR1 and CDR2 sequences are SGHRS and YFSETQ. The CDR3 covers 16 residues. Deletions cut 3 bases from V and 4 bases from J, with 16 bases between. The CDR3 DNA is TGCGCCAGCAGCTCCTCTCCCACGACAGCCACCGGGGAGCTGTTTTTT. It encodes CASSSSPTTATGELFF. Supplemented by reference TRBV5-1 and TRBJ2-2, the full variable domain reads KAGVTQTPRYLIKTRGQQVTLSCSPISGHRSVSWYQQTPGQGLQFLFEYFSETQRNKGNFPGRFSGRQFSNSRSEMNVSTLELGDSALYLCASSSSPTTATGELFFGEGSRLTVL.

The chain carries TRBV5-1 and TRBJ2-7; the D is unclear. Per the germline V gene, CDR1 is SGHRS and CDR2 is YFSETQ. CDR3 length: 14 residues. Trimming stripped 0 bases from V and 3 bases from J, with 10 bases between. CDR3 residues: CASSLAIGHYEQYV. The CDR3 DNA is TGCGCCAGCAGCTTGGCCATCGGGCACTACGAGCAGTACGTC.

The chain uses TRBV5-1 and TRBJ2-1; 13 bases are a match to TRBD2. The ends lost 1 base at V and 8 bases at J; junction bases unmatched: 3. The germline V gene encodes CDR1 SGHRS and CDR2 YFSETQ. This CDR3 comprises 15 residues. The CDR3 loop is CASSLTSGGADEQFF. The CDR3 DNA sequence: TGCGCCAGCAGCTTGACTAGCGGGGGGGCCGATGAGCAGTTCTTC.

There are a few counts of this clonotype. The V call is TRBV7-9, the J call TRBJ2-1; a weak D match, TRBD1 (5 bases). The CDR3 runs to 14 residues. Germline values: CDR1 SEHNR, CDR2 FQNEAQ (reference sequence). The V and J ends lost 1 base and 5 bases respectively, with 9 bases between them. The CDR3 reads CASSLVLTDNEQFF. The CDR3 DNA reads TGTGCCAGCAGCTTAGTATTGACAGACAATGAGCAGTTCTTC.